This TCR beta chain was sequenced in a study of beta chain features in type 1 diabetes. This clone appeared a few times. Its antigen is unknown. Points from the study as a whole: PCR might pick shorter templates more often, in the same way for patients and controls. The influence of HLA type on TCRB rearrangement stayed undetermined. Significant though moderate, a shortening of TCRB CDR3s appeared in all four CD4+ subsets of Type 1 diabetes patients. In the patient group, naive, central memory and Treg TCRB repertoires seemed more alike than in the healthy donor group.

Trimming cost V 5 bases and J 8 bases, with 6 bases left between them. CDR1 and CDR2 (germline): MNHNY, SVGAGI (reference sequence). This CDR3 contains 11 residues. The isolated RNA, all of it, was reverse transcribed, so expressed TCRB transcripts were what got sequenced. Deep immunoSEQ sequencing covered naive, central memory and regulatory T cell samples. Measured with immunoSEQ multiplex PCR; TCRdb has only the in-frame clones, and not every one. The sample holds 600,000 to 700,000 clones, around an eighth seen once. The sample taken for sequencing was naive CD4+ T cells from blood. The clonotype comes from a man aged 18 to 30 with type 1 diabetes. This chain joins TRBV6-6 and TRBJ1-4; D gene ambiguous. As DNA, the CDR3 is TGTGCCAGCAGTCCCTCGGAAAAACTGTTTTTT. It yields the protein CASSPSEKLFF.